This T cell receptor (beta chain) is from a study of CD8+ T cells in alopecia areata. This CDR3 contains 14 residues. CDR1 and CDR2 from the germline V gene are SEHNR and FQNEAQ (reference sequence). V shed 1 base and J shed 3 bases, with 7 bases lying between them. Following extraction, RNA underwent reverse transcription to cDNA, which served as the sequencing template. Sequenced by immunoSEQ multiplex PCR; TCRdb stores in-frame clones only, minus some. Counted here are roughly 150,000 clones, around 54% occurring once; the ten biggest clones make up 4% to 5.5%. Source material: CD4+ T cells sorted from blood. This sequence originates from a human donor in good health. The rearrangement joins TRBV7-9 to TRBJ1-5; the D gene is possibly TRBD1 (5 bases). The CDR3 DNA reads as TGTGCCAGCAGCTTAGTGGGGGACAATCAGCCCCAGCATTTT. This gives the protein CASSLVGDNQPQHF.